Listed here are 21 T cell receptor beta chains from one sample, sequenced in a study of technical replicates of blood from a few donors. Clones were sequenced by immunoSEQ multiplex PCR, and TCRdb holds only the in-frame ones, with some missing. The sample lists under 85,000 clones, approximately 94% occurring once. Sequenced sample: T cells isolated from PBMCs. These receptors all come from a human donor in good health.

In DNA form, the CDR3 reads TGCGCCAGCAGTGAGTCGGCAGGGGAGCACTATGGCTACACCTTC. Translated: CASSESAGEHYGYTF. The chain recombines TRBV10-1 with TRBJ1-2, with D possibly TRBD1 on 6 matching bases. The CDR3 totals 15 residues. The V gene lost 0 bases and the J gene lost 3 bases, with 11 bases spanning the gap. The V gene's germline CDR1 is WNHNN and CDR2 SYGVQD (reference sequence).

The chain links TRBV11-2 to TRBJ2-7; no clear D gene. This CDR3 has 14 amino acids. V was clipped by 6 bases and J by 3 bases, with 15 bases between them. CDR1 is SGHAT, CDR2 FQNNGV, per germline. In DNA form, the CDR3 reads TGTGCCAGCAGGACGTCCAAACAGTACTACGAGCAGTACTTC. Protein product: CASRTSKQYYEQYF.

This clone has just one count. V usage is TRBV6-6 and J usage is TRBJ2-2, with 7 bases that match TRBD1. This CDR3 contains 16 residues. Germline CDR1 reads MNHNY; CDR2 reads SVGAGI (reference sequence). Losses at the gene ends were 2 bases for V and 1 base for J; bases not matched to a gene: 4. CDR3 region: CASSYTRTGNTGELFF. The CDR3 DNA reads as TGTGCCAGCAGTTACACCCGGACAGGGAACACCGGGGAGCTGTTTTTT.

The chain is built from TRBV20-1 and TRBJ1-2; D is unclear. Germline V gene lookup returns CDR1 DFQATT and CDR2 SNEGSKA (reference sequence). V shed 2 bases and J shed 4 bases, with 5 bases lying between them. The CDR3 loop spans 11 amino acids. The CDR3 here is CSARSSYGYTF. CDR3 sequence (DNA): TGCAGTGCTAGATCCAGCTATGGCTACACCTTC.

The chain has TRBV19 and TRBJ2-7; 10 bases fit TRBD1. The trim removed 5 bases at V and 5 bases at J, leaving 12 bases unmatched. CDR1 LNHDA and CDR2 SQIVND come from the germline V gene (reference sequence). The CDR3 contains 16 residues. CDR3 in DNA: TGTGCCAGTAGTGGGCTTCCGGGACAGGGGTTCCACGAGCAGTACTTC. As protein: CASSGLPGQGFHEQYF.

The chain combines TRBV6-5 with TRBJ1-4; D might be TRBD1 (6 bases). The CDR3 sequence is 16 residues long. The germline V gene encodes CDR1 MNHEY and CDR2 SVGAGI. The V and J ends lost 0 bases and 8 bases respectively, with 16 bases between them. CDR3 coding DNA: TGTGCCAGCAGTTACTCTTTAAGTAGGGGGGGAGAAAAACTGTTTTTT. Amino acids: CASSYSLSRGGEKLFF.

The CDR3 region is CASTPTLSGELFF. The CDR3 region has the DNA TGTGCCAGCACTCCGACATTATCCGGGGAGCTGTTTTTT. The V gene is TRBV6-5, the J gene TRBJ2-2, with D uncertain. Germline V CDR1 and CDR2: MNHEY, SVGAGI. The germline V and J ends were trimmed by 7 bases and 6 bases, with 12 bases remaining between them. The CDR3 spans 13 residues.

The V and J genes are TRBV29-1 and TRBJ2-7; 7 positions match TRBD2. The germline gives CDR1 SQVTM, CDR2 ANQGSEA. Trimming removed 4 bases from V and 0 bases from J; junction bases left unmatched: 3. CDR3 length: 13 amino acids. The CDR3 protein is CSVGRENSYEQYF. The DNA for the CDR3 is TGCAGCGTTGGGCGGGAGAACTCCTACGAGCAGTACTTC.

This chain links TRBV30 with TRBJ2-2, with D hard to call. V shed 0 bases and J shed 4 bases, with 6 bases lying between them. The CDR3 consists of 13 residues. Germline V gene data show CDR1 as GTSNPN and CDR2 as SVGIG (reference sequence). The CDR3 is CAWSVRVTGELFF. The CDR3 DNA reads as TGTGCCTGGAGTGTACGGGTCACCGGGGAGCTGTTTTTT.

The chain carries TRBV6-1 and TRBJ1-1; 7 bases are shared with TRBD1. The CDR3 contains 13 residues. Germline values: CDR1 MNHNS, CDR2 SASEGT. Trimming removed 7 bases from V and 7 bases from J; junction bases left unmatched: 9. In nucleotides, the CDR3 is TGTGCCAGCAAAACAGGGGTGTACGGTGAAGCTTTCTTT. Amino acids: CASKTGVYGEAFF.

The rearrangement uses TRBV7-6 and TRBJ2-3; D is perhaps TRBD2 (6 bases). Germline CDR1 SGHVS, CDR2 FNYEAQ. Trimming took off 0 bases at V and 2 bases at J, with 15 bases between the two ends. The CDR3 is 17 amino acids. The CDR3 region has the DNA TGTGCCAGCAGCTTAGCGCGGGCGGGGCCCCTCACAGATACGCAGTATTTT. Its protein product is CASSLARAGPLTDTQYF. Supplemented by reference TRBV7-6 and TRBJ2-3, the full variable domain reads GAGVSQSPRYKVTKRGQDVALRCDPISGHVSLYWYRQALGQGPEFLTYFNYEAQQDKSGLPNDRFSAERPEGSISTLTIQRTEQRDSAMYRCASSLARAGPLTDTQYFGPGTRLTVL.

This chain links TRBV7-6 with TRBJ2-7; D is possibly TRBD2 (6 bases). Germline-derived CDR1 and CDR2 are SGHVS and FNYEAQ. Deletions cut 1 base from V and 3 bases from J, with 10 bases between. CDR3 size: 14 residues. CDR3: CASSLGQGGYEQYF. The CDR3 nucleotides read TGTGCCAGCAGCTTAGGTCAGGGAGGCTACGAGCAGTACTTC.

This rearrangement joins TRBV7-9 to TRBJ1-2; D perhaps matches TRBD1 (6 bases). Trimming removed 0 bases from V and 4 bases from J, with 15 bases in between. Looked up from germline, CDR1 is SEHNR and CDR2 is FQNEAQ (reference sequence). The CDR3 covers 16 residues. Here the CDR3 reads CASSLALSRGAYGYTF. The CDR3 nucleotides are TGTGCCAGCAGCTTAGCTTTATCCAGGGGTGCCTATGGCTACACCTTC.

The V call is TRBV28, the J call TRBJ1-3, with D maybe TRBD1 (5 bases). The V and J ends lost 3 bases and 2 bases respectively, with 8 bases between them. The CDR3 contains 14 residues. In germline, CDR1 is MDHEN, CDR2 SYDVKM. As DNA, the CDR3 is TGTGCCAGCAGTTTCCGCAGGGCTGGAAACACCATATATTTT. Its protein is CASSFRRAGNTIYF. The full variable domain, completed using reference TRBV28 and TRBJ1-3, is DVKVTQSSRYLVKRTGEKVFLECVQDMDHENMFWYRQDPGLGLRLIYFSYDVKMKEKGDIPEGYSVSREKKERFSLILESASTNQTSMYLCASSFRRAGNTIYFGEGSWLTVV.

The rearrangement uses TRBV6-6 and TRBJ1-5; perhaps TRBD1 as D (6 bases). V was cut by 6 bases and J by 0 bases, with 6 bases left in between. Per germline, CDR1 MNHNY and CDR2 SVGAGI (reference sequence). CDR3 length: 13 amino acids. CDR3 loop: CASRGHSNQPQHF. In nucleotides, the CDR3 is TGTGCCAGCAGGGGACATAGCAATCAGCCCCAGCATTTT.

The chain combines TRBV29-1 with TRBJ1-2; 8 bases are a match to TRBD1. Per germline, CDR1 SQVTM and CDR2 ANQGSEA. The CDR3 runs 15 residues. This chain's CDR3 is CSSSVVQGGSVSYTF. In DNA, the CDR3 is TGCAGTTCATCCGTGGTACAGGGGGGATCGGTCAGCTACACCTTC.

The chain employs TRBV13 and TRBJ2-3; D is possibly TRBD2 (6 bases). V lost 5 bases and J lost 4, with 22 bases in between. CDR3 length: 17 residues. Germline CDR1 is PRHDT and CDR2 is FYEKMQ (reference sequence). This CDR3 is CASSPSEEGPGPDTQYF. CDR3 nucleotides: TGTGCCAGCAGCCCGTCGGAGGAGGGGCCTGGCCCAGATACGCAGTATTTT.

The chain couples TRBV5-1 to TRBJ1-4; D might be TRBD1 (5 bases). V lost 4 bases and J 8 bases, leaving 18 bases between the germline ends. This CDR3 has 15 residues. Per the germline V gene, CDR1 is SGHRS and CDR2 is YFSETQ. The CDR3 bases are TGCGCCAGCAGCCGCACGGAGGGGAGATGGGAAAAACTGTTTTTT. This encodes CASSRTEGRWEKLFF.

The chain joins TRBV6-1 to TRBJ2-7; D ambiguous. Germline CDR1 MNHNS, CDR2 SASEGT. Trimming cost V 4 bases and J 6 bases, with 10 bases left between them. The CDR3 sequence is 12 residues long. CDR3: CASSVRNGEQYF. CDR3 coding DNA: TGTGCCAGCAGTGTACGAAACGGCGAGCAGTACTTC.

In DNA form, the CDR3 reads TGTGCCAGCAGTGACTCGAGTTATAGAAGCACAGATACGCAGTATTTT. Translating it yields CASSDSSYRSTDTQYF. V is TRBV6-4 and J is TRBJ2-3, with D hard to call. V was clipped by 0 bases and J by 0 bases, with 10 bases between them. The CDR3 is 16 residues long. Germline CDR1 is MRHNA and CDR2 is SNTAGT.

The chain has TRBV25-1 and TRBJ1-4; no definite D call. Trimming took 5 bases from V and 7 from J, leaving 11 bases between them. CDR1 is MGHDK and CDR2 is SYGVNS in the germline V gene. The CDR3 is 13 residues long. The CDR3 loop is CASSKLVGEKLFF. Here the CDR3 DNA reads TGTGCCAGCAGTAAACTAGTGGGTGAAAAACTGTTTTTT.